Below, 22 T cell receptor beta chains from the same sample are listed, as sequenced in a study of control samples from healthy donors and cancer patients. Assay: immunoSEQ multiplex PCR; the TCRdb copy retains only in-frame clones and omits some. Here the sample spans 400,000 to 500,000 clones, 80% to 95% being singletons. Material: PBMCs. All receptors come from a man aged 40-49 years with head and neck cancer.

The rearrangement joins TRBV7-8 to TRBJ1-1; D not resolved. This CDR3 region has 16 residues. The germline V gene has CDR1 SGHVS and CDR2 FQNEAQ. Between the trimmed V and J ends, which lost 5 bases and 1 base, there was a span of 17 bases. This chain's CDR3 is CASSPSRVDWNTEAFF. For the CDR3, the DNA is TGTGCCAGCAGCCCTAGTCGGGTTGACTGGAACACTGAAGCTTTCTTT.

In nucleotides, the CDR3 is TGTGCCTGGACCTCGGGACAGGGGGCCTGGGGCTACACCTTC. The encoded protein is CAWTSGQGAWGYTF. V usage is TRBV30 and J usage is TRBJ1-2, with 12 bases lining up with TRBD1. The V gene's germline CDR1 is GTSNPN and CDR2 SVGIG (reference sequence). The CDR3 loop spans 14 amino acids. Trimming took 4 bases from V and 8 from J; bases not matched to a gene: 8.

This rearrangement joins TRBV19 to TRBJ2-3; tentatively, D is TRBD1 or TRBD2 (5 bases each). This CDR3 comprises 17 residues. Germline V gene data show CDR1 as LNHDA and CDR2 as SQIVND (reference sequence). Trimming shortened V by 5 bases and J by 5 bases, and 23 bases separated the two germline ends. The CDR3 here is CASSYSRGTSERDTQYF. The DNA for the CDR3 is TGTGCCAGTAGTTACTCCCGGGGCACCTCCGAGAGAGATACGCAGTATTTT.

The CDR3 DNA reads TGTGCCAGCAACTCCCTAATAGGGGGAGGTAATTCACCCCTCCACTTT. Its protein is CASNSLIGGGNSPLHF. This rearrangement joins TRBV2 to TRBJ1-6; D is perhaps TRBD1 (6 bases). The CDR3 has 16 amino acids. Germline V lookup: CDR1 SNHLY, CDR2 FYNNEI. V dropped 7 bases and J dropped 6 bases, with 19 bases sitting between them.

This clone was detected once. The V and J genes are TRBV7-2 and TRBJ1-5, with D maybe TRBD1 (6 bases). The CDR3 loop spans 16 amino acids. Per the germline V gene, CDR1 is SGHTA and CDR2 is FQGNSA. Trimming pared 7 bases from V and 5 bases from J, leaving 21 bases between. DNA of the CDR3: TGTGCCAGCACCCCGGGAGGGGGGGTCCGGTATCAGCCCCAGCATTTT. Protein sequence: CASTPGGGVRYQPQHF. The complete variable domain, with remaining parts taken from reference TRBV7-2 and TRBJ1-5, reads GAGVSQSPSNKVTEKGKDVELRCDPISGHTALYWYRQSLGQGLEFLIYFQGNSAPDKSGLPSDRFSAERTGGSVSTLTIQRTQQEDSAVYLCASTPGGGVRYQPQHFGDGTRLSIL.

This rearrangement joins TRBV7-6 to TRBJ1-1; D possibly corresponds to TRBD1 (6 bases). Germline V gene lookup returns CDR1 SGHVS and CDR2 FNYEAQ. V was trimmed by 3 bases and J by 2 bases, leaving 13 bases between them. CDR3 length: 15 residues. CDR3 amino acids: CASSLEDRPNTEAFF. In nucleotides, the CDR3 is TGTGCCAGCAGCTTGGAAGACAGGCCAAACACTGAAGCTTTCTTT.

The chain is built from TRBV9 and TRBJ2-3; 7 nucleotides agree with TRBD1. The trim removed 0 bases at V and 8 bases at J, leaving 9 bases unmatched. In germline, CDR1 is SGDLS, CDR2 YYNGEE. The CDR3 contains 15 residues. CDR3 coding DNA: TGTGCCAGCAGCGTAGCTGAGGGGGCCCGGGTTACGCAGTATTTT. Encoded protein: CASSVAEGARVTQYF.

J is TRBJ1-2 and V is TRBV5-1, with D hard to call. V was cut by 2 bases and J by 4 bases, with 9 bases left in between. The CDR3 has 13 residues. Germline loops: CDR1 SGHRS, CDR2 YFSETQ. CDR3 nucleotide sequence: TGCGCCAGCAGCTTATCATTGGGCTATGGCTACACCTTC. It codes for CASSLSLGYGYTF.

This sequence joins TRBV7-2 and TRBJ1-4; unclear D gene. The CDR3 spans 14 residues. Looked up from germline, CDR1 is SGHTA and CDR2 is FQGNSA. The V gene lost 4 bases and the J gene lost 3 bases, with 9 bases spanning the gap. CDR3 coding DNA: TGTGCCAGCAGCTGGAAAACCTCTAATGAAAAACTGTTTTTT. It specifies CASSWKTSNEKLFF.

The V call is TRBV28, the J call TRBJ2-7; TRBD2 might be the D (6 bases). The germline V gene has CDR1 MDHEN and CDR2 SYDVKM. Trimming shortened V by 6 bases and J by 5 bases, and 14 bases separated the two germline ends. The CDR3 has 13 residues. CDR3: CASSPTGSDEQYF. The CDR3 coding sequence is TGTGCCAGCAGCCCAACCGGGAGCGACGAGCAGTACTTC. Using reference TRBV28 and TRBJ2-7 for the parts outside the CDR3, the full variable domain is DVKVTQSSRYLVKRTGEKVFLECVQDMDHENMFWYRQDPGLGLRLIYFSYDVKMKEKGDIPEGYSVSREKKERFSLILESASTNQTSMYLCASSPTGSDEQYFGPGTRLTVT.

The V gene is TRBV19, the J gene TRBJ1-2; D not certain. This CDR3 is 13 amino acids long. The ends were cut back, 5 bases at V and 4 bases at J, with 11 bases in the middle. Germline V lookup: CDR1 LNHDA, CDR2 SQIVND (reference sequence). This CDR3 reads CASSQEASYGYTF. In DNA, the CDR3 is TGTGCCAGTAGTCAGGAGGCGAGCTATGGCTACACCTTC. The entire variable domain, with the rest obtained from reference TRBV19 and TRBJ1-2, is as follows: DGGITQSPKYLFRKEGQNVTLSCEQNLNHDAMYWYRQDPGQGLRLIYYSQIVNDFQKGDIAEGYSVSREKKESFPLTVTSAQKNPTAFYLCASSQEASYGYTFGSGTRLTVV.

The chain joins TRBV5-1 to TRBJ2-1; 9 bases are shared with TRBD1. This CDR3 spans 15 amino acids. Trimming at V came to 1 base and at J to 6 bases, leaving 5 bases not matched to a gene. Germline values: CDR1 SGHRS, CDR2 YFSETQ. The CDR3 nucleotides read TGCGCCAGCAGCTTGCGGGACAGGGTGTCCAATGAGCAGTTCTTC. It is translated as CASSLRDRVSNEQFF.

The chain employs TRBV6-7 and TRBJ2-2, with D possibly matching TRBD2 (5 bases). TRBV6-7 is an open reading frame, and its role is uncertain. Trimming shortened V by 2 bases and J by 3 bases, and 10 bases separated the two germline ends. There are 15 residues in the CDR3. The CDR3 nucleotides read TGTGCCAGCAGTTACCCGGGATCGTACACCGGGGAGCTGTTTTTT. Its protein product is CASSYPGSYTGELFF.

This rearrangement joins TRBV6-5 to TRBJ1-6; 9 bases are shared with TRBD1. The CDR3 contains 13 residues. CDR1 and CDR2 (germline): MNHEY, SVGAGI. The ends lost 8 bases at V and 6 bases at J; junction bases unmatched: 2. The CDR3 coding sequence is TGTGCCAGCCTGGGACAGGGTAATTCACCCCTCCACTTT. Residues: CASLGQGNSPLHF.

This clone showed up just a few times. The chain recombines TRBV9 with TRBJ2-7; D ambiguous. CDR1 and CDR2 from the germline V gene are SGDLS and YYNGEE. CDR3 size: 13 residues. Trimming cost V 0 bases and J 8 bases, with 12 bases left between them. The CDR3 protein is CASSVGVSLQQYF. The CDR3 region has the DNA TGTGCCAGCAGCGTAGGTGTCTCACTCCAGCAGTACTTC.

V and J are TRBV3-1 (or the pseudogene TRBV3-2) and TRBJ2-7, with no clear D. Germline values: CDR1 LGHDT, CDR2 YNNKEL (reference sequence). The CDR3 sequence is 14 residues long. Between the trimmed V and J ends, which lost 4 bases and 5 bases, there was a span of 15 bases. The CDR3 loop reads CASSRAGGFHEQYF. The CDR3 DNA sequence: TGTGCCAGCAGCCGCGCAGGCGGTTTCCACGAGCAGTACTTC.

This chain connects TRBV2 to TRBJ1-6, with D possibly matching TRBD1 (6 bases). Germline V gene sequence: CDR1 SNHLY, CDR2 FYNNEI. The CDR3 is made up of 11 amino acids. V lost 3 bases and J lost 12, with 6 bases in between. This CDR3 reads CASSDRGPLHF. The CDR3 nucleotides are TGTGCCAGCAGTGACAGGGGACCCCTCCACTTT.

In the case of this clone: The same CDR3 can be traced to other DNA sequences in this sample. The rearrangement links TRBV4-3 to TRBJ2-7, with 11 positions matching TRBD1. The CDR3 runs to 14 residues. Trimming at V came to 3 bases and at J to 2 bases, leaving 0 bases not matched to a gene. Germline CDR1 reads LGHNA; CDR2 reads YSLEER. The CDR3 nucleotides are TGCGCCAGCAGCCAGGGACAGGGGGCCTACGAGCAGTACTTC. This sequence encodes CASSQGQGAYEQYF.

The sample holds one count of this clone. This chain connects TRBV20-1 to TRBJ1-1; the D is unclear. Trimming left V 1 base short and J 8 bases short, with 2 bases between. The CDR3 sequence is 9 residues long. Germline CDR1 and CDR2: DFQATT and SNEGSKA (reference sequence). The CDR3 loop is CSARGEAFF. DNA of the CDR3: TGCAGTGCTAGAGGGGAAGCTTTCTTT.

The chain uses TRBV7-9 and TRBJ1-1; no clear D gene. V dropped 1 base and J dropped 0 bases, with 6 bases sitting between them. CDR1 and CDR2 from the germline V gene are SEHNR and FQNEAQ (reference sequence). The CDR3 has 14 residues. CDR3 in amino acids: CASSLVGLNTEAFF. The DNA of the CDR3 is TGTGCCAGCAGCTTAGTCGGGTTGAACACTGAAGCTTTCTTT.

The chain joins TRBV28 to TRBJ1-2, with a tentative D call TRBD1 (6 bases). CDR1 is MDHEN, CDR2 SYDVKM, per germline. The V gene lost 3 bases and the J gene lost 3 bases, with 11 bases spanning the gap. The CDR3 loop spans 14 amino acids. In DNA, the CDR3 is TGTGCCAGCAGTTTCCGGGGGCACCACTATGGCTACACCTTC. Encoded protein: CASSFRGHHYGYTF.

This rearrangement joins TRBV7-9 to TRBJ2-1, with 12 bases lining up with TRBD2. Per the germline V gene, CDR1 is SEHNR and CDR2 is FQNEAQ (reference sequence). V was pared by 5 bases and J by 6 bases, with 5 bases of the junction left unmatched. CDR3 length: 15 amino acids. DNA for the CDR3: TGTGCCAGCAGCCCTCCTAGCGGGGGGGCCAATGAGCAGTTCTTC. It specifies CASSPPSGGANEQFF.